Detailed here is one T cell receptor beta chain. At one end, the junction sequence differs from germline, possibly due to a read error. The sample is drawn from a study of CD8+CD57+ T cells in acquired aplastic anemia. The CDR3 is 15 amino acids. The V gene's germline CDR1 is SGHRS and CDR2 YFSETQ. According to the study, genomic DNA was the template for TCR beta VDJ and CDR3 profiling. TCRdb called the reads again in MiXCR, with one record for every CDR3 protein. Of 350,000 to 450,000 distinct CDR3 sequences in the sample, under 80% were seen once. Sequenced: sorted CD4+, CD8+, or CD8+CD57+ T cells (not recorded which) from PBMCs. The chain links TRBV5-1 to TRBJ1-6; unclear D gene. The TCR comes from a human donor in good health, serving as a control. The DNA of the CDR3 is TGTGCCAGCAGCCAAGGCGGGGATGCAAATTCACCCCTCCACTTT. Protein sequence: CASSQGGDANSPLHF.